This TCR beta chain was captured in a study of CD8+CD57+ T cells in acquired aplastic anemia. Study at large: Sorted cells (CD4+ and CD8+) yielded DNA amounts that averaged approximately 2.9 ug. The study, taken as a whole, reports: The study identified roughly 31 CD8+ CDR3 sequences shared by patients and controls.

Genomic DNA, serving as template, underwent TCR beta VDJ and CDR3 profiling. TCRdb re-derived calls from the reads in MiXCR, one entry per CDR3 protein. In the table there are more than 150,000 distinct CDR3 sequences, almost 50% of which are singletons. Selection for sequencing was limited to patients who had shown CD8+CD57+ cell expansion by flow cytometry. All patients had severe acquired aplastic anemia. V trimming: 4 bases; J trimming: 3 bases; junction bases outside the gene matches: 9. CDR3 length equals 16 residues. CDR1 and CDR2 (germline): SGHAT, FQNNGV. Comment on this clonotype: Its antigen is currently unknown.

This chain joins TRBV11-2 and TRBJ1-3, with 7 bases aligning to TRBD1. This TCR was recovered from a human donor with aplastic anemia. The specimen sequenced was sorted CD4+, CD8+, or CD8+CD57+ T cells (not recorded which) from PBMCs. CDR3 residues: CASSSTRQGHGNTIYF. CDR3 sequence (DNA): TGTGCCAGCAGCTCGACGCGACAGGGTCATGGAAACACCATATATTTT. Complete variable domain (other parts from reference TRBV11-2 and TRBJ1-3): EAGVAQSPRYKIIEKRQSVAFWCNPISGHATLYWYQQILGQGPKLLIQFQNNGVVDDSQLPKDRFSAERLKGVDSTLKIQPAKLEDSAVYLCASSSTRQGHGNTIYFGEGSWLTVV.